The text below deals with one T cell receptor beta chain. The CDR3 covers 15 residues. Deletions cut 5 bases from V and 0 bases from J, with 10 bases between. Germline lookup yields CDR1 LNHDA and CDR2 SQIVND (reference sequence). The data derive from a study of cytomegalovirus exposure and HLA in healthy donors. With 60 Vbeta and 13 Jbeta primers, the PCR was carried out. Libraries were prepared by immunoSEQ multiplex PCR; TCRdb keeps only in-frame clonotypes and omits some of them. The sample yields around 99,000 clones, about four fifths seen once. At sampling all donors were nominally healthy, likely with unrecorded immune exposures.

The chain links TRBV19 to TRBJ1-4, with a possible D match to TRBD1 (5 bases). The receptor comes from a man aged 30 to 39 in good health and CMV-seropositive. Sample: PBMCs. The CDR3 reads CASSAQTATNEKLFF. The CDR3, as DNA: TGTGCCAGTAGTGCCCAGACAGCAACTAATGAAAAACTGTTTTTT.